The 28 T cell receptor beta chains reported below all come from one sample, sequenced in a study of blood T cell repertoires in COVID-19. Sequencing used immunoSEQ multiplex PCR; TCRdb keeps in-frame clones, though not all of them. The top ten clones hold about 1.3% of a sample with a few hundred thousand clones, 70% to 90% of them seen once. Sequencing was performed on peripheral blood. Receptors originate from a man older than 75 with acute or convalescent COVID-19.

The chain carries TRBV7-9 and TRBJ1-6, with D perhaps matching TRBD1 (6 bases). The V gene's germline CDR1 is SEHNR and CDR2 FQNEAQ (reference sequence). The CDR3 runs to 15 residues. V was clipped by 2 bases and J by 10 bases, with 15 bases between them. CDR3 region: CASSLSGGLMSPLHF. The CDR3 bases are TGTGCCAGCAGCTTATCGGGGGGGCTCATGTCACCCCTCCACTTT.

This chain uses TRBV28 with TRBJ2-5; 8 bases are shared with TRBD2. Trimming at V came to 6 bases and at J to 0 bases, leaving 6 bases not matched to a gene. The germline CDR1 and CDR2 sequences are MDHEN and SYDVKM. CDR3 length: 15 amino acids. This CDR3 is CASSELAEYQETQYF. The CDR3 DNA sequence: TGTGCCAGCAGCGAACTAGCGGAGTACCAAGAGACCCAGTACTTC.

The chain employs TRBV5-4 and TRBJ1-4; the match to TRBD1 covers 8 bases. This CDR3 contains 15 residues. J was trimmed by 4 bases and V by 0 bases; bases with no gene match: 2. Germline CDR1 is SGHNT and CDR2 is YYREEE (reference sequence). The CDR3 loop is CASSLAGQGNEKLFF. In nucleotides, the CDR3 is TGTGCCAGCAGCTTGGCCGGACAGGGTAATGAAAAACTGTTTTTT.

The chain couples TRBV2 to TRBJ2-1; the match to TRBD2 covers 10 bases. Looked up from germline, CDR1 is SNHLY and CDR2 is FYNNEI. This CDR3 is built from 14 residues. After removal of 4 bases from V and 5 bases from J, the junction contained 2 bases not matched to a gene. In DNA, the CDR3 is TGTGCCAGCAGTGTAGGACTAGCGGACAATGAGCAGTTCTTC. Translation: CASSVGLADNEQFF.

The chain couples TRBV6-5 to TRBJ2-7; 10 bases are shared with TRBD1. The length of the CDR3 is 13 residues. The trim removed 6 bases at V and 6 bases at J, leaving 5 bases unmatched. Germline CDR1 and CDR2: MNHEY and SVGAGI. CDR3 coding DNA: TGTGCCAGCAGGGCAGGACAGGGGGGCGAGCAGTACTTC. It is translated as CASRAGQGGEQYF.

In its sample, this clone was seen once. A clone one base away is much larger, so this may be a read error. The V gene is TRBV5-1, the J gene TRBJ1-1, with a tentative D call TRBD1 (6 bases). The CDR3 runs 14 residues. V gave up 1 base and J gave up 0 bases, with 7 bases separating them. The germline gives CDR1 SGHRS, CDR2 YFSETQ. The CDR3 bases are TGCGCCAGCAGCTTGCAGGGGATGAACACTGAAGCTTTCTTT. Its translation: CASSLQGMNTEAFF. Drawing the rest from reference TRBV5-1 and TRBJ1-1, the complete variable domain is KAGVTQTPRYLIKTRGQQVTLSCSPISGHRSVSWYQQTPGQGLQFLFEYFSETQRNKGNFPGRFSGRQFSNSRSEMNVSTLELGDSALYLCASSLQGMNTEAFFGQGTRLTVV.

The chain recombines TRBV7-3 with TRBJ1-2; D gene unclear. This CDR3 contains 13 residues. V gave up 5 bases and J gave up 8 bases, with 15 bases separating them. CDR1 SGHTA and CDR2 FQGTGA come from the germline V gene. The CDR3 spells CASSIAPGRGYTF. The DNA of the CDR3 is TGTGCCAGCAGCATAGCCCCTGGTCGGGGCTACACCTTC.

The J gene is TRBJ2-3, the V gene TRBV18; TRBD2 is a possible D gene (5 bases). CDR1 KGHSH and CDR2 LQKENI come from the germline V gene. V dropped 5 bases and J dropped 1 base, with 13 bases sitting between them. The CDR3 has 15 residues. CDR3 protein: CASSVSLGRTDTQYF. The CDR3 bases are TGTGCCAGCTCAGTCTCACTAGGGCGCACAGATACGCAGTATTTT.

The CDR3 protein is CASSLRHIGAGEQYF. The CDR3 bases are TGTGCCAGCAGCCTAAGACATATAGGGGCGGGGGAGCAGTACTTC. V and J are TRBV14 and TRBJ2-7, with D perhaps matching TRBD2 (6 bases). CDR3 size: 15 residues. Trimming stripped 4 bases from V and 7 bases from J, with 20 bases between. CDR1 is SGHDN, CDR2 FVKESK, per germline. Supplemented by reference TRBV14 and TRBJ2-7, the full variable domain reads EAGVTQFPSHSVIEKGQTVTLRCDPISGHDNLYWYRRVMGKEIKFLLHFVKESKQDESGMPNNRFLAERTGGTYSTLKVQPAELEDSGVYFCASSLRHIGAGEQYFGPGTRLTVT.

The genes are TRBV7-3 and TRBJ2-5; D may be TRBD2 (6 bases). The ends were cut back, 2 bases at V and 5 bases at J, with 12 bases in the middle. The CDR3 totals 14 residues. Germline V CDR1 and CDR2: SGHTA, FQGTGA. CDR3 sequence reads: CASSLGGNGETQYF. The CDR3 bases are TGTGCCAGCAGCTTAGGGGGGAACGGGGAGACCCAGTACTTC.

This clone showed up just a few times. The chain carries TRBV4-2 and TRBJ1-3, with 7 bases lining up with TRBD1. The J segment lost 6 bases and the V segment lost 2 bases, leaving 4 bases of the junction unmatched. The CDR3 length is 14 residues. Germline-derived CDR1 and CDR2 are LGHNA and YNFKEQ. In DNA, the CDR3 is TGTGCCAGCAGCCAAAAGGGACAGACAAACACCATATATTTT. Amino acid sequence: CASSQKGQTNTIYF.

The rearrangement uses TRBV12-5 and TRBJ2-2; 9 bases are a match to TRBD1. The V gene's germline CDR1 is LGHNT and CDR2 FRNRAP. This CDR3 has 15 amino acids. J lost 3 bases, V lost 5 bases, and 4 bases had no gene match. The chain's CDR3 is CASGIWTGDTGELFF. In DNA form, the CDR3 reads TGTGCTAGTGGTATCTGGACAGGGGACACCGGGGAGCTGTTTTTT.

The V call is TRBV29-1, the J call TRBJ1-1; 11 bases line up with TRBD1. Germline loops: CDR1 SQVTM, CDR2 ANQGSEA. The CDR3 runs to 12 residues. Trimming took 7 bases from V and 13 from J; bases not matched to a gene: 11. The CDR3 bases are TGCAGCGCCAAGGACAGGGGGCGGTTAGGTTTCTTT. It yields the protein CSAKDRGRLGFF.

CDR3 in amino acids: CASTIGGGYGYTF. In DNA form, the CDR3 reads TGTGCCAGCACCATCGGGGGGGGCTATGGCTACACCTTC. V and J are TRBV7-8 and TRBJ1-2; a possible D gene is TRBD1 (5 bases). Germline CDR1 and CDR2: SGHVS and FQNEAQ. The CDR3 sequence is 13 residues long. Trimming pared 7 bases from V and 4 bases from J, leaving 13 bases between.

This chain joins TRBV7-9 and TRBJ2-3; D gene ambiguous. The germline gives CDR1 SEHNR, CDR2 FQNEAQ (reference sequence). V lost 1 base and J 5 bases, leaving 13 bases between the germline ends. The CDR3 is 15 amino acids. CDR3 sequence: CASSLVNSYGDTQYF. CDR3 nucleotide sequence: TGTGCCAGCAGCTTAGTAAATAGCTACGGAGATACGCAGTATTTT.

This clone is a singleton in its sample. The CDR3 loop is CATGTSVGELFF. Here the CDR3 DNA reads TGTGCCACCGGTACTAGCGTCGGGGAGCTGTTTTTT. This chain uses TRBV24-1 with TRBJ2-2; TRBD2 matches at 7 bases. The CDR3 loop spans 12 amino acids. Germline CDR1 and CDR2: KGHDR and SFDVKD. After removal of 9 bases from V and 7 bases from J, the junction contained 4 bases not matched to a gene.

The chain has TRBV5-1 and TRBJ1-1; 8 bases map to TRBD1. Germline V gene sequence: CDR1 SGHRS, CDR2 YFSETQ. Trimming at V came to 4 bases and at J to 6 bases, leaving 5 bases not matched to a gene. This CDR3 region has 13 residues. The CDR3 loop reads CASSSQGASEAFF. The CDR3 DNA reads as TGCGCCAGCAGCAGTCAGGGGGCCTCTGAAGCTTTCTTT.

The CDR3 DNA is TGTGCCAGCAGCCCAGGGCGGTATAGCGGTATCCCCTACAATGAGCAGTTCTTC. Its translation: CASSPGRYSGIPYNEQFF. The V gene is TRBV7-2, the J gene TRBJ2-1, with D possibly TRBD2 on 6 matching bases. The CDR3 has 18 amino acids. The germline V gene has CDR1 SGHTA and CDR2 FQGNSA. Trimming took 5 bases from V and 2 from J, leaving 22 bases between them.

The table lists this clone with a count of one. CDR3 nucleotide sequence: TGTGCCAGCAGCTTAAGTTGGGGGGTTGCCGAGGAAGAGACCCAGTACTTC. Amino acid sequence: CASSLSWGVAEEETQYF. The chain recombines TRBV11-3 with TRBJ2-5, with a tentative D call TRBD2 (6 bases). V was cut by 2 bases and J by 3 bases, with 19 bases left in between. This CDR3 contains 17 residues. From germline, CDR1 is SGHNT and CDR2 YENEEA.

V usage is TRBV18 and J usage is TRBJ2-1, with D maybe TRBD1 (6 bases). V shed 1 base and J shed 15 bases, with 19 bases lying between them. CDR3 length: 14 residues. Looked up from germline, CDR1 is KGHSH and CDR2 is LQKENI. CDR3 DNA sequence: TGTGCCAGCTCACCACGGGACCAGGGGCCCATCGGGTTCTTC. As protein: CASSPRDQGPIGFF.

The chain has TRBV27 and TRBJ2-7, with TRBD2 matching 11 bases. The germline CDR1 and CDR2 sequences are MNHEY and SMNVEV (reference sequence). V lost 5 bases, J lost 3 bases, and 15 bases stayed unmatched. This CDR3 region has 18 residues. Here the CDR3 DNA reads TGTGCCAGCAGTCCCTGGAAGACTAGCGGGACTTCCAGCTACGAGCAGTACTTC. Translated, it gives CASSPWKTSGTSSYEQYF.

The V gene is TRBV11-2, the J gene TRBJ1-6; D not certain. CDR3 length: 14 residues. Germline CDR1 reads SGHAT; CDR2 reads FQNNGV. Trimming took off 5 bases at V and 7 bases at J, with 12 bases between the two ends. The CDR3 nucleotides are TGTGCCAGCAGCACCCCACCGAGGAATTCACCCCTCCACTTT. Its translation: CASSTPPRNSPLHF.

DNA for the CDR3: TGCGCCAGCAGCCAAGCAGGGGGGTTGCCCTCAGATACGCAGTATTTT. Amino acids: CASSQAGGLPSDTQYF. V usage is TRBV4-1 and J usage is TRBJ2-3; TRBD1 is a possible D gene (7 bases). Trimming removed 1 base at V and 4 bases at J, with 15 bases between. The CDR3 has 16 residues. The germline V gene has CDR1 MGHRA and CDR2 YSYEKL.

The table lists this clone with a few counts. The chain is built from TRBV28 and TRBJ2-4; maybe TRBD1 (5 bases). The ends were cut back, 6 bases at V and 0 bases at J, with 15 bases in the middle. CDR1 is MDHEN, CDR2 SYDVKM, per germline. The CDR3 runs 16 residues. The CDR3 sequence is CASSGTGILAKNIQYF. The CDR3 coding sequence is TGTGCCAGCAGCGGAACAGGAATATTAGCCAAAAACATTCAGTACTTC.

The count of this clone is one. This chain connects TRBV9 to TRBJ1-4; D is unclear. The V end was cut by 1 base, the J end by 8 bases, with 12 bases between. The germline V gene has CDR1 SGDLS and CDR2 YYNGEE. The CDR3 is 14 residues long. CDR3 nucleotide sequence: TGTGCCAGCAGCGTATTAACAACGGGAGAAAAACTGTTTTTT. Its translation is CASSVLTTGEKLFF. The full variable domain, completed using reference TRBV9 and TRBJ1-4, is DSGVTQTPKHLITATGQRVTLRCSPRSGDLSVYWYQQSLDQGLQFLIQYYNGEERAKGNILERFSAQQFPDLHSELNLSSLELGDSALYFCASSVLTTGEKLFFGSGTQLSVL.

V and J are TRBV6-5 and TRBJ2-3, with D perhaps matching TRBD1 (5 bases). Germline CDR1 reads MNHEY; CDR2 reads SVGAGI. V lost 6 bases to trimming and J lost 2 bases, with 12 bases between them. The CDR3 totals 14 residues. CDR3 amino acids: CASRRQYSTDTQYF. For the CDR3, the DNA is TGTGCCAGCAGGAGACAGTATTCCACAGATACGCAGTATTTT.

As for this clone: The same CDR3 also results from other DNA sequences found in this sample. V and J are TRBV6-5 and TRBJ1-2; 9 nucleotides agree with TRBD1. The CDR3 runs 15 residues. Germline-derived CDR1 and CDR2 are MNHEY and SVGAGI. The trim removed 0 bases at V and 4 bases at J, leaving 3 bases unmatched. CDR3 DNA sequence: TGTGCCAGCAGTTACTCGGGACAGGGAAGCTATGGCTACACCTTC. It specifies CASSYSGQGSYGYTF.

J is TRBJ1-2 and V is TRBV10-3; D is possibly TRBD1 (6 bases). Trimming shortened V by 2 bases and J by 0 bases, and 16 bases separated the two germline ends. The V gene's germline CDR1 is ENHRY and CDR2 SYGVKD. The CDR3 contains 17 residues. The CDR3 spells CAISEPGRGRANYGYTF. CDR3 nucleotides: TGTGCCATCAGTGAGCCCGGCAGGGGAAGAGCTAACTATGGCTACACCTTC.